This T cell receptor (beta chain) was observed in a study of blood T cell repertoires in COVID-19. Authors' data handling: The authors estimated nucleated cell counts from reference gene primer amplification. Repertoires were generated with immunoSEQ multiplex PCR, while TCRdb's copy carries only in-frame clones and drops some. The V and J calls and clone size are taken from that table; D and trimming were inferred from the DNA. This sample has about 88,000 clones, with about 85% found just once. Germline-derived CDR1 and CDR2 are SEHNR and FQNEAQ (reference sequence). This CDR3 comprises 15 residues. V was cut by 5 bases and J by 4 bases, with 17 bases left in between.

This TCR was sampled from a woman aged 70-85 years with acute or convalescent COVID-19. This chain uses TRBV7-9 with TRBJ1-2; D perhaps matches TRBD1 (6 bases). The source material was peripheral blood. DNA of the CDR3: TGTGCCAGCAGCCGGGGGGCGGCCGGAGGCTATGGCTACACCTTC. The encoded protein is CASSRGAAGGYGYTF.